The rows below give T cell receptor beta chains drawn from one sample of a study of blood T cell repertoires in COVID-19. The method was immunoSEQ multiplex PCR; TCRdb's version includes in-frame clones alone and lacks a portion of them. The sample includes a few hundred thousand clones, nearly 90% of them seen just once. Sequencing input: PBMCs or T cells enriched from blood (not recorded which). These TCRs come from a woman between 25 and 40 years old who had recovered from COVID-19. CDR3s include the opening cysteine and the closing phenylalanine or tryptophan. Each record gives: D gene, V gene, J gene, clone size, CDR3 protein, CDR3 DNA. A D gene is named only where the DNA matches it firmly. Some rows have no size entry. The others give once, few or many, or a class for an expanded clone.

>.|TRBV19|TRBJ2-1|once
CASSIAGVSRNEQFF
TGTGCCAGTAGTATAGCGGGAGTTAGTAGAAATGAGCAGTTCTTC
>.|TRBV7-6|TRBJ1-4|.
CASSLEPLHEKLFF
TGTGCCAGCAGCTTAGAGCCTCTTCACGAAAAACTGTTTTTT
>.|TRBV7-9|TRBJ1-2|few
CASSSSDRAIPPNYGYTF
TGTGCCAGCAGCTCAAGCGATCGAGCTATCCCGCCGAACTATGGCTACACCTTC
>.|TRBV11-2|TRBJ2-5|.
CASSLRGVETQYF
TGTGCCAGCAGCTTACGCGGGGTGGAGACCCAGTACTTC
>TRBD1|TRBV11-2|TRBJ1-1|.
CASSSRTGINTEAFF
TGTGCCAGCAGCTCCCGGACAGGGATAAACACTGAAGCTTTCTTT
>TRBD1|TRBV5-6|TRBJ1-6|few
CASGRQGLDNSPLHF
TGTGCCAGCGGAAGACAGGGGCTGGATAATTCACCCCTCCACTTT
>.|TRBV16|TRBJ1-1|few
CASSPPGYTEAFF
TGTGCCAGCAGCCCGCCAGGCTACACTGAAGCTTTCTTT
>.|TRBV2|TRBJ1-1|.
CASSGQGGSTEAFF
TGTGCCAGCAGTGGCCAGGGTGGTAGCACTGAAGCTTTCTTT
>TRBD1|TRBV15|TRBJ1-5|.
CATSRDRFGQGNQPQHF
TGTGCCACCAGCAGAGATCGGTTTGGACAGGGAAATCAGCCCCAGCATTTT
>.|TRBV4-2|TRBJ1-4|.
CASSQGEWTNEKLFF
TGTGCCAGCAGCCAAGGGGAGTGGACTAATGAAAAACTGTTTTTT
>.|TRBV18|TRBJ2-5|.
CASSPATPTGINQETQYF
TGTGCCAGCTCACCTGCAACACCAACAGGGATTAACCAAGAGACCCAGTACTTC
>TRBD2|TRBV9|TRBJ2-7|.
CASSVGEGEQYF
TGTGCCAGCAGCGTGGGGGAGGGCGAGCAGTACTTC
>.|TRBV6-5|TRBJ2-2|.
CASSRGYTGELFF
TGTGCCAGCAGTCGAGGGTACACCGGGGAGCTGTTTTTT
>TRBD1|TRBV11-3|TRBJ1-3|.
CASSWRNPQGVTGNTIYF
TGTGCCAGCAGCTGGAGAAACCCACAGGGGGTGACTGGAAACACCATATATTTT
>.|TRBV5-1|TRBJ1-1|.
CASSPGQNTEAFF
TGCGCCAGCAGCCCTGGACAGAACACTGAAGCTTTCTTT
>TRBD2|TRBV7-6|TRBJ2-1|few
CASSSLAGVYNEQFF
TGTGCCAGCAGCTCCCTAGCGGGTGTCTACAATGAGCAGTTCTTC
>TRBD2|TRBV5-1|TRBJ2-5|.
CASSLEGSSGSIATQYF
TGCGCCAGCAGCTTGGAGGGGTCTAGCGGGAGTATTGCGACCCAGTACTTC
>.|TRBV6-1|TRBJ1-4|.
CASREADFHNEKLFF
TGTGCCAGCCGTGAAGCGGACTTTCATAACGAAAAACTGTTTTTT
>TRBD1|TRBV7-3|TRBJ2-5|.
CASSRTGEETQYF
TGTGCCAGCAGCCGGACAGGGGAAGAGACCCAGTACTTC
>.|TRBV6-2/TRBV6-3|TRBJ1-5|.
CASSSIPDSRVQPQHF
TGTGCCAGCAGCTCCATCCCGGACAGCAGAGTTCAGCCCCAGCATTTT
>.|TRBV7-3|TRBJ1-2|.
CASSPGSWGQGVFYGYTF
TGTGCCAGCAGCCCAGGAAGTTGGGGGCAGGGAGTTTTCTATGGCTACACCTTC
>TRBD1|TRBV7-2|TRBJ1-4|.
CASSETGTDLEKLFF
TGTGCCAGCAGCGAGACCGGGACAGATCTTGAAAAACTGTTTTTT